This T cell receptor (beta chain) derives from a study of T cell repertoires in cytomegalovirus infection. Study-wide results and caveats: HLA-C-restricted CMV clonotypes gave the most frequent clonotype in two of eight donors.

Each CDR3 protein gets one entry after TCRdb re-called the reads with MiXCR. The table lists approximately 750,000 distinct CDR3 sequences, roughly a third of them singletons. The CDR3 totals 14 residues. Germline V gene data show CDR1 as SGHAT and CDR2 as FQNNGV. J lost 4 bases, V lost 5 bases, and 6 bases had no gene match. This clonotype was detected many times. Its antigen is not known. The receptor comes from a human donor in good health (CMV status not recorded). Some clones in this sample may be carry-over from other donors' samples. The chain employs TRBV11-2 and TRBJ2-5, with 8 bases that match TRBD1. Sequencing was performed on PBMCs. In DNA form, the CDR3 reads TGTGCCAGCAGCCCAACAGGGGGTGGAGAGACCCAGTACTTC. This gives the protein CASSPTGGGETQYF.